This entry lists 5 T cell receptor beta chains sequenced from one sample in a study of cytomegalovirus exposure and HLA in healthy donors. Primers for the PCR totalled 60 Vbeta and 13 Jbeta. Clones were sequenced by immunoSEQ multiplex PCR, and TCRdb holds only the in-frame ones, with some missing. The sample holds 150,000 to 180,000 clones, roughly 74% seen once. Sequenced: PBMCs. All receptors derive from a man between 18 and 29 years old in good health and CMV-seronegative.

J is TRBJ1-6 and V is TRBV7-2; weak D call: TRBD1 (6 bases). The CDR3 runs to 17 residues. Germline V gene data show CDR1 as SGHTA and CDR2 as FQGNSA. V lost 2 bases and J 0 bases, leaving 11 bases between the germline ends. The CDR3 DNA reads TGTGCCAGCAGCTTACGCGGACAGAGCTCCTATAATTCACCCCTCCACTTT. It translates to CASSLRGQSSYNSPLHF.

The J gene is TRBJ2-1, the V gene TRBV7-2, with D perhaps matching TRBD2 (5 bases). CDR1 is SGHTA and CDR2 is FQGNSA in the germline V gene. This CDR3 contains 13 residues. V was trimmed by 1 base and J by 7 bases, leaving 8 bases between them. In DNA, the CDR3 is TGTGCCAGCAGCTTAGGACCGGGGAATGAGCAGTTCTTC. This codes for CASSLGPGNEQFF.

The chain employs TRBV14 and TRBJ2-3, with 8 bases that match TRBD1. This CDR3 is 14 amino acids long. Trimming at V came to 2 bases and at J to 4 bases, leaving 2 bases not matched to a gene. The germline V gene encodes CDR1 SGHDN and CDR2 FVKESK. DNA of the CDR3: TGTGCCAGCAGCCAACCACAGGGGGCAGATACGCAGTATTTT. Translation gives CASSQPQGADTQYF. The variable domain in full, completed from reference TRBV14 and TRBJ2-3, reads EAGVTQFPSHSVIEKGQTVTLRCDPISGHDNLYWYRRVMGKEIKFLLHFVKESKQDESGMPNNRFLAERTGGTYSTLKVQPAELEDSGVYFCASSQPQGADTQYFGPGTRLTVL.

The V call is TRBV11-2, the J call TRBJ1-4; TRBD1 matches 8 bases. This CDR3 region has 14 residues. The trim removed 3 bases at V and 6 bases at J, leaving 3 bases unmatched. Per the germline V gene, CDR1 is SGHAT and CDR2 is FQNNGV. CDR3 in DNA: TGTGCCAGCAGCTTCGGGACAGGATATGAAAAACTGTTTTTT. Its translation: CASSFGTGYEKLFF.

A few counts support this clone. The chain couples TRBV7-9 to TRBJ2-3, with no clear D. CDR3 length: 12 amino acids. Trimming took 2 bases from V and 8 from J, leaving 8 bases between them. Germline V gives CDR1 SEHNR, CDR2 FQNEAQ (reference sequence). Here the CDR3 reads CASSLRALTQYF. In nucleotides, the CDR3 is TGTGCCAGCAGCTTAAGAGCGCTTACGCAGTATTTT.